Following are 2 T cell receptor beta chains from one sample sequenced in a study of T cell responses to AZD1222 COVID-19 vaccine. Only in-frame clones appear in the TCRdb table, and some are missing; sequencing was by immunoSEQ multiplex PCR. The sample consists of some 140,000 clones, roughly 90% of them appearing once. Material: peripheral blood, obtained on day 0 of AZD1222 vaccination. These receptor sequences come from an adult in good health.

This chain joins TRBV6-2 or TRBV6-3 and TRBJ1-1; 7 bases map to TRBD1. The V gene end was trimmed by 5 bases and the J gene end by 4 bases; junction bases not matched to a gene: 4. Germline lookup yields CDR1 MNHEY and CDR2 SVGEGT. This CDR3 contains 13 residues. The CDR3 loop reads CASSTQGGTEAFF. CDR3 DNA: TGTGCCAGCAGTACCCAGGGGGGCACTGAAGCTTTCTTT.

The J gene is TRBJ1-2, the V gene TRBV28; no firm D call. This CDR3 comprises 14 residues. CDR1 is MDHEN and CDR2 is SYDVKM in the germline V gene. The V end lost 4 bases, the J end lost 8 bases, and 17 bases lay between the germline ends. The CDR3 nucleotides are TGTGCCAGCAGTTCGATCCGCCTTGGTCGCGGCTACACCTTC. Its translation: CASSSIRLGRGYTF.